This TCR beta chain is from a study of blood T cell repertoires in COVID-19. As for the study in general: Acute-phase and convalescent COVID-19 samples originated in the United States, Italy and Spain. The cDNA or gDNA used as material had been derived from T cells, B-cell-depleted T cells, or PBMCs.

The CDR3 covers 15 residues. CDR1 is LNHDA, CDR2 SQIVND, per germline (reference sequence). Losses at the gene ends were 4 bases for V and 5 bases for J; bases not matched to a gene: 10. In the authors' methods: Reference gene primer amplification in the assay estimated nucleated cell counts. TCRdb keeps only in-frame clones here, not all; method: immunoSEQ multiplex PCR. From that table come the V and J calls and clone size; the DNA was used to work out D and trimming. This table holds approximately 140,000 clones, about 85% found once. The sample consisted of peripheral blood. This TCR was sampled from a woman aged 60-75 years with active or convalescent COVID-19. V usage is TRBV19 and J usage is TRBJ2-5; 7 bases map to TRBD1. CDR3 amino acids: CASSTSTGERETQYF. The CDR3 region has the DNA TGTGCCAGTAGTACCTCAACAGGGGAACGGGAGACCCAGTACTTC. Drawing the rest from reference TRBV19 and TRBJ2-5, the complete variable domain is DGGITQSPKYLFRKEGQNVTLSCEQNLNHDAMYWYRQDPGQGLRLIYYSQIVNDFQKGDIAEGYSVSREKKESFPLTVTSAQKNPTAFYLCASSTSTGERETQYFGPGTRLLVL.